The 2 T cell receptor beta chains presented below share a single source sample, sequenced in a study of T cell responses to AZD1222 COVID-19 vaccine. Using immunoSEQ multiplex PCR, the repertoire was profiled, and TCRdb retains in-frame clones only, with some absent. The data show 45,000 to 55,000 clones, approximately 80% seen once. Specimen: peripheral blood, collected on day 0 of MenACWY control vaccination. The receptors here all came from an adult in good health.

The genes are TRBV6-2 or TRBV6-3 and TRBJ2-2; the D is unclear. V lost 2 bases to trimming and J lost 2 bases, with 3 bases between them. In germline, CDR1 is MNHEY, CDR2 SVGEGT. This CDR3 region has 13 residues. DNA of the CDR3: TGTGCCAGCAGTTACCTCAACACCGGGGAGCTGTTTTTT. It translates to CASSYLNTGELFF.

The J gene is TRBJ2-1, the V gene TRBV28, with TRBD2 matching 7 bases. J gave up 4 bases and V 3 bases, and 3 bases lay outside the gene matches. Germline V gene lookup returns CDR1 MDHEN and CDR2 SYDVKM. There are 14 residues in the CDR3. The CDR3: CASSLSGMYNEQFF. The CDR3 DNA is TGTGCCAGCAGTTTGAGCGGGATGTACAATGAGCAGTTCTTC.